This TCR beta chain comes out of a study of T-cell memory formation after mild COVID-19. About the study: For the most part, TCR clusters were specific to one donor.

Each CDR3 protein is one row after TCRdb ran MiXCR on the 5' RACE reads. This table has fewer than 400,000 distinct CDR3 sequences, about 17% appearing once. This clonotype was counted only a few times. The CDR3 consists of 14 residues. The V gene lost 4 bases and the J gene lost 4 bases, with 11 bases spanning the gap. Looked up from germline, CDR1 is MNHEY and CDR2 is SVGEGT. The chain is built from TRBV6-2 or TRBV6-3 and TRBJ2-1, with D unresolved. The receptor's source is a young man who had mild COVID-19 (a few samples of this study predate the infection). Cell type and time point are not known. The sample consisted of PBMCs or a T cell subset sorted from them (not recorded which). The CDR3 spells CASSWVGRYNEQFF. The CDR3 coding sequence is TGTGCCAGCAGTTGGGTGGGAAGGTACAATGAGCAGTTCTTC.